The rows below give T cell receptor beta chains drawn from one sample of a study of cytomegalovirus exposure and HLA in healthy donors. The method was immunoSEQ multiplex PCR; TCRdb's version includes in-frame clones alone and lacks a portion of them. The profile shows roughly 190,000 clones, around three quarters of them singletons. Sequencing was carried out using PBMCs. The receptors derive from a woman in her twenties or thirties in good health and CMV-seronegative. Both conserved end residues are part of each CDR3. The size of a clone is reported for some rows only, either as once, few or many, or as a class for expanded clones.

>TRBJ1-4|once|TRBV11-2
CASSLGRFPTNEKLFF
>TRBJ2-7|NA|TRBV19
CASSIFRQGSYEQYF
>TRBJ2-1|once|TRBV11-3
CASSLDRISGNRGEQFF
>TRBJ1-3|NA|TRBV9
CASSLDRAGNTIYF
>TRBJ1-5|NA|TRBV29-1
CSADPGGNQPQHF
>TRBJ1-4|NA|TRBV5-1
CASSPGQGTPATNEKLFF
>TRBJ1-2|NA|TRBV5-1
CASSRGQGGDGYTF
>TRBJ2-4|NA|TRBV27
CASSNTGTVSIQYF
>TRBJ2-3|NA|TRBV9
CATAQGTTDTQYF
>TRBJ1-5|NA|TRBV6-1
CASSEVPRGRGGQPQHF
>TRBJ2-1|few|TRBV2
CASRVRGGPYNEQFF
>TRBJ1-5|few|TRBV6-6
CASSYSQNQPQHF
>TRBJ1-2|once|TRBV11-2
CASRPGQGKRRGGYTF
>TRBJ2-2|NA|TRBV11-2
CASSKDRVNTGELFF
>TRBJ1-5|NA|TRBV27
CASSGDTYSNQPQHF
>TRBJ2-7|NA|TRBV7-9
CASSLRDRGYEQYF
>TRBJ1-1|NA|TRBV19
CASSIEPGQGVTEAFF
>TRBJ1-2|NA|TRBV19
CASSTHGNYGYTF
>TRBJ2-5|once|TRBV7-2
CASSFQAGMQETQYF
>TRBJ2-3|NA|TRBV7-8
CASSQGGTHRRDTQYF
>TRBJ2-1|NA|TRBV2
CASTIQGLAGGQEQFF
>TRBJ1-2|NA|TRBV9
CASSPLGQAAYGYTF
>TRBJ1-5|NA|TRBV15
CATSRGDRGGNQPQHF
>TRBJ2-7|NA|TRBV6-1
CASRGQGAYEQYF
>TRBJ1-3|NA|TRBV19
CASSYGTGSGNTIYF
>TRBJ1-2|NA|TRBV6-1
CASSVSDYGYTF
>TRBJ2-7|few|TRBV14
CASSQVGGDHEQYF
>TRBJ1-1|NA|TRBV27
CASSLMSGGLSVTEAFF
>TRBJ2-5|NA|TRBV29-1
CSGTGLAGWETQYF
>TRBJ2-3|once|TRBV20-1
CSAGQGLTQYF
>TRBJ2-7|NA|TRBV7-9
CASSFIDTLGYEQYF
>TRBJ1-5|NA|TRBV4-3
CASSQDLTRRNQPQHF
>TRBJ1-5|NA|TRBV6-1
CASNLDRDQPQHF
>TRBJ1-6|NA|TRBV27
CASYRNSPLHF
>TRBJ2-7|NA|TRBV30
CAWSGGPYEQYF
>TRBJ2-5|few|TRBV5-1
CASSLGGGETQYF
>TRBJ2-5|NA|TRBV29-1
CSVEVVAGGPGVWETQYF
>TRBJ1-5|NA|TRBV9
CASSVAGFGSMWVRGLQPQHF